The text below deals with one T cell receptor beta chain. Its antigen is not known. The sample is drawn from a study of cytomegalovirus exposure and HLA in healthy donors. Study results and caveats: The likely explanation for a cluster of highly shared sequence variants was sequencing artifact. Reports state that TCR beta sequences accurately predicted most subjects' HLA-A and HLA-B alleles.

The CDR3 extends over 15 amino acids. Germline assignment: CDR1 SGDLS and CDR2 YYNGEE. V was clipped by 3 bases and J by 2 bases, with 13 bases between them. Researchers ran the PCR with 60 Vbeta and 13 Jbeta primers. Data came from immunoSEQ multiplex PCR; TCRdb stores just in-frame clones and leaves some out. This table has more than 15,000 clones, more than 65% appearing once. The donors gave bone marrow, and they were healthy. The chain recombines TRBV9 with TRBJ2-3; tentative D call: TRBD2 (7 bases). Sequenced material: PBMCs. The TCR sequence derives from a man aged 18 to 30 in good health and CMV-seronegative. The CDR3 spells CASSDLGGATDTQYF. CDR3 nucleotide sequence: TGTGCCAGCAGCGACCTGGGGGGGGCCACAGATACGCAGTATTTT.